Reported below is one TCR beta chain. One end of the junction is discordant with germline, which a read error may explain. The PBMCs had their origin in roughly 10 ml of fresh peripheral blood. TCR beta CDR3 amplification used RNA transcripts. HTBI primers served in a first-round RT-PCR, which a second-round multiplex PCR followed. TCRdb recomputed calls from the multiplex PCR reads with MiXCR, one row per CDR3 protein. The sample shows a few hundred thousand distinct CDR3 sequences, roughly a sixth of them seen only once. This entry comes from a study of Graves' ophthalmopathy and Graves' hyperthyroidism. CDR1 is SNHLY, CDR2 FYNNEI, per germline. This CDR3 is built from 12 residues.

The receptor comes from an adult woman with stable Graves' hyperthyroidism. This chain uses TRBV2 with TRBJ2-7; D might be TRBD2 (7 bases). Sequencing was performed on peripheral blood. CDR3 region: CAGGGRGYDQYF. CDR3 DNA sequence: TGTGCCGGGGGGGGCAGGGGATACGATCAGTACTTC.